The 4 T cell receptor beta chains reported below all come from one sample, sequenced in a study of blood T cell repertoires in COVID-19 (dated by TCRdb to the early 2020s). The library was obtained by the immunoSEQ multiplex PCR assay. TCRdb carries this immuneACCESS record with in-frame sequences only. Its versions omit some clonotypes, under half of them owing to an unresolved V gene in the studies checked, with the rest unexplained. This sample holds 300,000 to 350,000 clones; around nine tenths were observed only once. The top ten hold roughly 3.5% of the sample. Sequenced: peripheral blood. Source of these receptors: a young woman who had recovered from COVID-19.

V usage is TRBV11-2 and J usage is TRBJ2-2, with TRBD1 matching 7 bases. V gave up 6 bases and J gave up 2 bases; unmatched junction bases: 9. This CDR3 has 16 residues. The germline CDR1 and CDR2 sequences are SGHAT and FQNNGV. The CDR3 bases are TGTGCCAGCAGTCGTATACAGGGGCGAAACACCGGGGAGCTGTTTTTT. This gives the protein CASSRIQGRNTGELFF.

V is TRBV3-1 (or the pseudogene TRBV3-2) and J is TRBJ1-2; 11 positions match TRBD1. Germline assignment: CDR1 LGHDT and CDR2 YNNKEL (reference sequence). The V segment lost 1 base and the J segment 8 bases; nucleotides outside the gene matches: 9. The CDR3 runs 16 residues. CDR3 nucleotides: TGTGCCAGCAGCCAAGTCGGAGGAGGACAGGGGGCCGGCTACACCTTC. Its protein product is CASSQVGGGQGAGYTF.

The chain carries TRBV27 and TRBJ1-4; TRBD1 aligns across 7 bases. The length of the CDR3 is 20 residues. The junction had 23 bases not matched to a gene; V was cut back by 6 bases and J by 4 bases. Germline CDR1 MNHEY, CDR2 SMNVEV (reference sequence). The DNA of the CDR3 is TGTGCCAGCAGCTACATCGCCTTTAGGCCCGGGACAGCACATAATGAAAAACTGTTTTTT. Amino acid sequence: CASSYIAFRPGTAHNEKLFF.

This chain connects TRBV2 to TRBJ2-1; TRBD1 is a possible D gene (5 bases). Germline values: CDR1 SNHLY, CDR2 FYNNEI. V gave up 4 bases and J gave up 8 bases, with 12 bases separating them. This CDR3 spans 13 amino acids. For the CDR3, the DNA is TGTGCCAGCAGTGCCCAGGGTGCCGATGAGCAGTTCTTC. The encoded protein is CASSAQGADEQFF.